Detailed here is one T cell receptor (beta chain). This sample is drawn from a study of blood T cell repertoires in COVID-19. Across roughly 25 US areas, participants ranged in age from about 18 to 100 years. Self-reported history from a screening survey and questionnaire set each donor's cohort. Recovery among Cohort 3 donors was established by two negative PCRs, clearance, or symptom resolution. The CDR3 totals 14 residues. Germline V gene lookup returns CDR1 ENHRY and CDR2 SYGVKD. Trimming took off 0 bases at V and 7 bases at J, with 7 bases between the two ends. Per the original data handling: Cell counts per sample came from amplifying reference gene primers. Method: immunoSEQ multiplex PCR; TCRdb's copy keeps in-frame clones and lacks some. That table gives V, J and clone size, and the DNA gave D and trimming. This table holds 150,000 to 180,000 clones, under 90% found once.

Sequenced: PBMCs or T cells enriched from blood (not recorded which). This sequence joins TRBV10-3 and TRBJ1-6, with D possibly TRBD1 on 5 matching bases. This TCR derives from a middle-aged man who had recovered from COVID-19. CDR3 in amino acids: CAISESSGNSPLHF. The CDR3 DNA is TGTGCCATCAGTGAGTCATCAGGGAATTCACCCCTCCACTTT.